Each of the 8 T cell receptor beta chains below was sequenced from the same sample in a study of neurological immune-mediated disorders. Each CDR3 protein gets one entry after TCRdb re-called the 5' RACE reads with MiXCR. The table shows about 120,000 distinct CDR3 sequences, with roughly 3.1% occurring only once. Sequencing was done on a sample of PBMCs. The receptors were gathered from a woman in her twenties or thirties with multiple sclerosis.

This clonotype has ten or more counts. V is TRBV19 and J is TRBJ2-1; 12 bases map to TRBD2. The V and J ends lost 6 bases and 6 bases, in that order; junction bases with no gene match: 3. The length of the CDR3 is 14 residues. Germline-derived CDR1 and CDR2 are LNHDA and SQIVND (reference sequence). Here the CDR3 DNA reads TGTGCCAGTAGCCCGACTAGCGGGAGCAATGAGCAGTTCTTC. Amino acid sequence: CASSPTSGSNEQFF.

Many counts were recorded for this clonotype. The rearrangement uses TRBV12-3 or TRBV12-4 and TRBJ2-1; the match to TRBD2 covers 9 bases. CDR3 size: 15 residues. V lost 2 bases to trimming and J lost 4 bases; unmatched junction nucleotides: 3. The DNA for the CDR3 is TGTGCCAGCAGTTTAAATAGCGGGGGATACAATGAGCAGTTCTTC. Amino acids: CASSLNSGGYNEQFF.

This clonotype was seen ten or more times. This chain connects TRBV7-2 to TRBJ2-7, with D tentatively TRBD2 (5 bases). Trimming removed 4 bases from V and 7 bases from J, with 14 bases in between. Looked up from germline, CDR1 is SGHTA and CDR2 is FQGNSA. The CDR3 spans 13 residues. This CDR3 is CASSSRTSGEQYF. CDR3 coding DNA: TGTGCCAGCAGCTCTAGGACTTCCGGGGAGCAGTACTTC.

This clonotype was recorded many times. V gene TRBV20-1 combines with J gene TRBJ2-3; TRBD2 is a possible D gene (6 bases). The CDR3 spans 15 residues. V was trimmed by 7 bases and J by 3 bases, leaving 20 bases between them. Looked up from germline, CDR1 is DFQATT and CDR2 is SNEGSKA (reference sequence). The CDR3 DNA sequence: TGCAGTGGATCAAGACCCGGAGGGAGTACAGATACGCAGTATTTT. This sequence encodes CSGSRPGGSTDTQYF.

At least ten counts were recorded for this clonotype. This chain links TRBV29-1 with TRBJ2-3; D might be TRBD1 (7 bases). CDR1 is SQVTM and CDR2 is ANQGSEA in the germline V gene. CDR3 size: 13 residues. V was shortened by 7 bases and J by 3 bases, with 14 bases between the two germline ends. CDR3 amino acids: CSAMTGRTDTQYF. The CDR3 DNA sequence: TGCAGCGCCATGACAGGGAGGACAGATACGCAGTATTTT.

This clonotype was seen many times. The chain carries TRBV19 and TRBJ2-3, with TRBD2 matching over 9 bases. Losses at the gene ends were 10 bases for V and 5 bases for J; bases not matched to a gene: 10. This CDR3 comprises 14 residues. Germline loops: CDR1 LNHDA, CDR2 SQIVND (reference sequence). The CDR3 DNA follows: TGTGCCACCAGAAGGGAAGCGGGAGGAGATACGCAGTATTTT. Amino acids: CATRREAGGDTQYF. The whole variable domain, filled in from reference TRBV19 and TRBJ2-3, reads DGGITQSPKYLFRKEGQNVTLSCEQNLNHDAMYWYRQDPGQGLRLIYYSQIVNDFQKGDIAEGYSVSREKKESFPLTVTSAQKNPTAFYLCATRREAGGDTQYFGPGTRLTVL.

This clonotype was recorded at least ten times. The chain combines TRBV15 with TRBJ1-2, with 8 bases lining up with TRBD1. The CDR3 has 13 residues. The trim removed 8 bases at V and 6 bases at J, leaving 8 bases unmatched. Germline V gene lookup returns CDR1 LNHNV and CDR2 YYDKDF (reference sequence). CDR3 residues: CATRQGRPHGYTF. The CDR3 DNA follows: TGTGCCACCCGACAGGGGAGGCCTCATGGCTACACCTTC.

This clonotype was detected ten times or more. The chain links TRBV20-1 to TRBJ2-3; TRBD2 aligns across 7 bases. The CDR3 contains 17 residues. Trimming cost V 7 bases and J 2 bases; bases outside gene matches: 18. The germline V gene encodes CDR1 DFQATT and CDR2 SNEGSKA (reference sequence). The CDR3 region has the DNA TGCAGTGTTCGAGACCCCCTGCGTGCGGGGGTCACAGATACGCAGTATTTT. It yields the protein CSVRDPLRAGVTDTQYF.